Each of the 17 T cell receptor beta chains below was sequenced from the same sample in a study of blood T cells in healthy people across ages. The use of a sample-barcoded 5' primer and a J-beta primer mix characterized a second PCR of roughly 6 to 11 cycles. TCRdb independently ran MiXCR on the 5' RACE reads; one entry per CDR3 protein. This table has about 1.5 million distinct CDR3 sequences, roughly two fifths appearing once. What was sequenced was blood. Receptor source: a woman younger than 30 in good health.

The gene calls are TRBV7-2 and TRBJ1-5, with D possibly being TRBD1 (6 bases). The CDR3 has 16 residues. Germline loops: CDR1 SGHTA, CDR2 FQGNSA. Deletions cut 5 bases from V and 0 bases from J, with 14 bases between. CDR3 sequence: CASSLGGGYSNQPQHF. The DNA for the CDR3 is TGTGCCAGCAGCCTCGGGGGCGGTTATAGCAATCAGCCCCAGCATTTT.

In its sample, this clonotype was seen a few times. CDR3 nucleotide sequence: TGTGCCAGCTCCCGGTCAGGGCCACCCAATGAGCAGTACTTC. Its translation is CASSRSGPPNEQYF. The rearrangement joins TRBV6-2 or TRBV6-3 to TRBJ2-5, with D perhaps TRBD1 (5 bases). This CDR3 spans 14 amino acids. The germline V gene encodes CDR1 MNHEY and CDR2 SVGEGT. Trimming left V 8 bases short and J 11 bases short, with 24 bases between.

V usage is TRBV7-2 and J usage is TRBJ2-3; D not certain. Trimming took 5 bases from V and 2 from J, leaving 11 bases between them. Germline V gene sequence: CDR1 SGHTA, CDR2 FQGNSA. The CDR3 consists of 14 residues. The CDR3 loop reads CASSLPPHTDTQYF. The CDR3 DNA is TGTGCCAGCAGCCTCCCCCCGCACACAGATACGCAGTATTTT.

This clonotype was picked up one time. V and J are TRBV20-1 and TRBJ2-7; no reliable D call. With 3 bases removed from V and 7 bases from J, the gap between germline ends came to 19 bases. The CDR3 extends over 14 amino acids. Germline V lookup: CDR1 DFQATT, CDR2 SNEGSKA (reference sequence). CDR3: CSASTEMPYNEQYF. The CDR3 coding sequence is TGCAGTGCTAGTACGGAAATGCCCTACAATGAGCAGTACTTC.

A few counts support this clonotype. V gene TRBV4-3 combines with J gene TRBJ2-1; tentative D call: TRBD2 (5 bases). V lost 1 base to trimming and J lost 2 bases, with 9 bases between them. The CDR3 runs 15 residues. Germline-derived CDR1 and CDR2 are LGHNA and YSLEER. The CDR3 is CASSQGLPTYNEQFF. The CDR3 coding sequence is TGCGCCAGCAGCCAAGGACTACCTACCTACAATGAGCAGTTCTTC.

The chain recombines TRBV4-3 with TRBJ1-4; possible D gene TRBD1, 5 bases. Germline CDR1 reads LGHNA; CDR2 reads YSLEER. V was trimmed by 2 bases and J by 4 bases, leaving 23 bases between them. The CDR3 is 19 amino acids. CDR3 loop: CASSQTAYFGGAINEKLFF. CDR3 bases: TGCGCCAGCAGCCAAACGGCCTACTTCGGCGGGGCGATTAATGAAAAACTGTTTTTT.

This clonotype has just a few counts. This may stem from a read error, because a much larger clone lies one nucleotide away. The gene calls are TRBV4-2 and TRBJ2-7; no clear D gene. The CDR3 consists of 16 residues. Trimming took 1 base from V and 7 from J, leaving 20 bases between them. Per germline, CDR1 LGHNA and CDR2 YNFKEQ. The CDR3 loop is CASSQAVGYSYNEQYF. CDR3 DNA: TGTGCCAGCAGCCAAGCCGTGGGGTACTCCTACAATGAGCAGTACTTC.

The chain is built from TRBV25-1 and TRBJ2-2; TRBD1 matches 10 bases. The CDR3 spans 17 residues. V was clipped by 3 bases and J by 6 bases; unmatched bases: 10. From germline, CDR1 is MGHDK and CDR2 SYGVNS. The DNA of the CDR3 is TGTGCCAGCAGTGATCGTATGACAGGGGGCGAATCCGGGGAGCTGTTTTTT. This codes for CASSDRMTGGESGELFF.

This chain connects TRBV29-1 to TRBJ2-1; unclear D gene. The V gene's germline CDR1 is SQVTM and CDR2 ANQGSEA. V was pared by 7 bases and J by 9 bases, with 16 bases between. This CDR3 contains 12 residues. CDR3 sequence reads: CSAGVTASEQFF. Here the CDR3 DNA reads TGCAGCGCAGGTGTTACAGCCTCTGAGCAGTTCTTC.

V and J are TRBV27 and TRBJ2-7; D is ambiguous. Trimming removed 5 bases at V and 5 bases at J, with 7 bases between. The CDR3 sequence is 11 residues long. Germline V gene sequence: CDR1 MNHEY, CDR2 SMNVEV (reference sequence). CDR3 bases: TGTGCCAGCAGTCATCATCACGAGCAGTACTTC. Amino acids: CASSHHHEQYF.

The V call is TRBV7-2, the J call TRBJ1-4; D remains ambiguous. The V end was cut by 5 bases, the J end by 2 bases, with 15 bases between. This CDR3 contains 16 residues. CDR1 is SGHTA, CDR2 FQGNSA, per germline. The CDR3 reads CASSPTQRGTNEKLFF. The CDR3, as DNA: TGTGCCAGCAGCCCAACTCAGAGAGGGACTAATGAAAAACTGTTTTTT. The full variable domain, with the rest looked up from reference TRBV7-2 and TRBJ1-4, is GAGVSQSPSNKVTEKGKDVELRCDPISGHTALYWYRQSLGQGLEFLIYFQGNSAPDKSGLPSDRFSAERTGGSVSTLTIQRTQQEDSAVYLCASSPTQRGTNEKLFFGSGTQLSVL.

This clonotype has a handful of counts. This chain uses TRBV6-2 or TRBV6-3 with TRBJ2-1, with D possibly being TRBD2 (6 bases). Looked up from germline, CDR1 is MNHEY and CDR2 is SVGEGT. The V end was cut by 6 bases, the J end by 2 bases, with 17 bases between. The CDR3 spans 16 residues. CDR3 region: CASSRIRLVTYNEQFF. CDR3 coding DNA: TGTGCCAGCAGCCGAATCCGACTAGTTACCTACAATGAGCAGTTCTTC.

J is TRBJ1-4 and V is TRBV10-1, with TRBD1 matching 10 bases. V trimming: 3 bases; J trimming: 7 bases; junction bases outside the gene matches: 5. Germline lookup yields CDR1 WNHNN and CDR2 SYGVQD (reference sequence). The CDR3 has 15 residues. CDR3 in amino acids: CASSDTGQGPEKLFF. The CDR3 nucleotides read TGCGCCAGCAGTGATACGGGACAGGGGCCTGAAAAACTGTTTTTT.

In this sample, this clonotype turned up a few times. The rearrangement uses TRBV12-3 or TRBV12-4 and TRBJ1-1, with D uncertain. CDR3 length equals 12 residues. The V end was cut by 3 bases, the J end by 3 bases, with 5 bases between. The CDR3, as DNA: TGTGCCAGCAGTTTTTGGGACACTGAAGCTTTCTTT. Its protein is CASSFWDTEAFF.

This clonotype has a count of ten or more. The CDR3 region has the DNA TGTGCCAGCAGCACAGTCACAGATACGCAGTATTTT. Protein sequence: CASSTVTDTQYF. The genes are TRBV6-2 or TRBV6-3 and TRBJ2-3; D is unresolved. This CDR3 region has 12 residues. CDR1 is MNHEY and CDR2 is SVGEGT in the germline V gene. Trimming removed 6 bases at V and 2 bases at J, with 6 bases between.

The chain's CDR3 is CASSLLRAGETEAFF. The CDR3 DNA sequence: TGTGCCAGCAGCCTCTTGAGGGCGGGTGAAACTGAAGCTTTCTTT. The chain employs TRBV7-2 and TRBJ1-1; D is unclear. V was trimmed by 5 bases and J by 5 bases, leaving 18 bases between them. CDR1 and CDR2 from the germline V gene are SGHTA and FQGNSA. This CDR3 contains 15 residues.

The V gene is TRBV28, the J gene TRBJ2-4, with 8 bases fitting TRBD1. Matching the DNA end better, TRBJ2-7 makes the J call doubtful. Germline V gives CDR1 MDHEN, CDR2 SYDVKM. CDR3 size: 13 residues. The CDR3 protein is CASRSTGVHEQYF. The CDR3 DNA reads as TGTGCCAGCAGATCGACAGGGGTTCACGAGCAGTACTTC.